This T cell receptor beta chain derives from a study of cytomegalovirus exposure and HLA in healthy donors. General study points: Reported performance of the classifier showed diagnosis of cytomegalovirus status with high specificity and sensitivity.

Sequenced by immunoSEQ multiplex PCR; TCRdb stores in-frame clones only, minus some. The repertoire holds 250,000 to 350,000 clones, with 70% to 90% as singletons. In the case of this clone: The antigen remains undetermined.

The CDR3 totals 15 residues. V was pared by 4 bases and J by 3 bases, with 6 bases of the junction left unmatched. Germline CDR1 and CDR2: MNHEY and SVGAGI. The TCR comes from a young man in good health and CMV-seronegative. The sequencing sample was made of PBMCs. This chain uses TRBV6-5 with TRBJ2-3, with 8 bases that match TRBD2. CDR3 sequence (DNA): TGTGCCAGCAGTTGGATAGCGGGGAAGACAGATACGCAGTATTTT. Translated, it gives CASSWIAGKTDTQYF.